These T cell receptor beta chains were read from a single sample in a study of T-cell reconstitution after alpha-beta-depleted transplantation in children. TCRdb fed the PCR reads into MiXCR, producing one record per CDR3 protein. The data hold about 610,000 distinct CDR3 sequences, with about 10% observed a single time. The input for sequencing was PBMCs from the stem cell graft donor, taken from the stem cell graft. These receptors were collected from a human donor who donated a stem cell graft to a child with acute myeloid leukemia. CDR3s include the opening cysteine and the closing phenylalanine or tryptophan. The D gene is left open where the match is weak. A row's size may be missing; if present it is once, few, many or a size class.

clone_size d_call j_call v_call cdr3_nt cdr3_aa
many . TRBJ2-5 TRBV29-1 TGCAGCGTGCTACAGGGTACCCAGGGGACCCAGTACTTC CSVLQGTQGTQYF
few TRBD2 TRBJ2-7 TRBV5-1 TGCGCCAGCAGCCCTGGACTAGCGGCCGCCTACGAGCAGTACTTC CASSPGLAAAYEQYF
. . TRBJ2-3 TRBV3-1 TGTGCCAGCAGTAAGTACGGACAAAAAAGCACAGATACGCAGTATTTT CASSKYGQKSTDTQYF
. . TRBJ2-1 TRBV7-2 TGTGCCAGCAGCACCCTCTCCAGTGGGGAGCAGTTCTTC CASSTLSSGEQFF
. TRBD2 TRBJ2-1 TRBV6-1 TGTGCCAGCAGTGAAGCCCCAGCGGGGGGGCCAGGGGAGCAGTTCTTC CASSEAPAGGPGEQFF
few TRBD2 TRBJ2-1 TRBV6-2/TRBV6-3 TGTGCCAGCAGTTACATCGGGGGGACGGGAGCCGTCAATGAGCAGTTCTTC CASSYIGGTGAVNEQFF
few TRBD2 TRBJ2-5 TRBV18 TGTGCCAGCTCACCACCAGCGGGAGACAGAGAGACCCAGTACTTC CASSPPAGDRETQYF
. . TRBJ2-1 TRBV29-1 TGCAGCGTCCGGTTCTCCTACAATGAGCAGTTCTTC CSVRFSYNEQFF
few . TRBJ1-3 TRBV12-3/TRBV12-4 TGTGCCAGCAGTTCCCGGACGGTTGCGGGTTCTGGAAACACCATATATTTT CASSSRTVAGSGNTIYF
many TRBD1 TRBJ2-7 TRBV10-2 TGCGCCAGCAGTGATGACAGGGGTGCCTACGAGCAGTACTTC CASSDDRGAYEQYF
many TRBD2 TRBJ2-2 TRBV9 TGTGCCAGCAGCGTAACACCCAACCTAGGACTAGCGGGAGGATCCGGGGAGCTGTTTTTT CASSVTPNLGLAGGSGELFF
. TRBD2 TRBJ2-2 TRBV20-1 TGCAGTGCTAGTGGCGGGAGGGGCACCGGGGAGCTGTTTTTT CSASGGRGTGELFF
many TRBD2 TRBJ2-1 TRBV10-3 TGTGCCATCAGTGGGGAAGCGGGACCCAGCAATGAGCAGTTCTTC CAISGEAGPSNEQFF
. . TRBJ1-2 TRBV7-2 TGTGCCAGCAGCTTAGTCACCCAGGGAAGCTACACCTTC CASSLVTQGSYTF